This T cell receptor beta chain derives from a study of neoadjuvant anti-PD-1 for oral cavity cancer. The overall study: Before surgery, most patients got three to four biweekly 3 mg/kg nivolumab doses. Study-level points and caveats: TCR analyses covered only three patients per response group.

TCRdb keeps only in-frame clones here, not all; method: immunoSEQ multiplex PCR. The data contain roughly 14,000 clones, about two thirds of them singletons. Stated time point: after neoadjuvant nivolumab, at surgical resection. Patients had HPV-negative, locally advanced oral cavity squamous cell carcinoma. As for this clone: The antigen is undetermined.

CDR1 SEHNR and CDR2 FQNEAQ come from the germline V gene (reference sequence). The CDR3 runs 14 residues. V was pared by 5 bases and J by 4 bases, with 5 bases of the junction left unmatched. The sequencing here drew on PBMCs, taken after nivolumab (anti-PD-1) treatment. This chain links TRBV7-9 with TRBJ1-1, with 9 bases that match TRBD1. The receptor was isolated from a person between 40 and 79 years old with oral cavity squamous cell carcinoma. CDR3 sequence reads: CASSAQTGGTEAFF. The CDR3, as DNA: TGTGCCAGCAGCGCTCAGACAGGGGGCACTGAAGCTTTCTTT.